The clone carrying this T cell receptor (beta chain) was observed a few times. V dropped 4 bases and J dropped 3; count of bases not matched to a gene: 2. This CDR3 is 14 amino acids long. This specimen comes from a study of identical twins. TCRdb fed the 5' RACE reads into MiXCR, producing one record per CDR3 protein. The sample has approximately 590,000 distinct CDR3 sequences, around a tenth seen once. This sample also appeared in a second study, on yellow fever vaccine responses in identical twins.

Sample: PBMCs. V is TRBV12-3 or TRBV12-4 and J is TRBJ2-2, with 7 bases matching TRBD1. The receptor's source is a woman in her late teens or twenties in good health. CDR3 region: CASSSTGHTGELFF. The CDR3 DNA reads TGTGCCAGCAGTTCGACAGGGCACACCGGGGAGCTGTTTTTT.